This entry features one T cell receptor (beta chain) sequence. Donors gave around 10 milliliters of peripheral blood apiece. The data were taken from a study of blood T cells in healthy people across ages. Across the whole study: When template switching was applied, about one barcoded beta molecule was captured per two T cells.

Together with a sample-barcoded 5' primer, a J-beta primer mix was included in a second PCR lasting about 7 to 11 cycles. TCRdb recomputed calls from the 5' RACE reads with MiXCR, one row per CDR3 protein. The sample lists about 540,000 distinct CDR3 sequences, about 24% occurring once. Germline CDR1 and CDR2: ENHRY and SYGVKD. V lost 10 bases to trimming and J lost 3 bases; unmatched junction nucleotides: 8. CDR3 length equals 15 residues. The same specimen was also included in a second study, on T cells of mothers and their children. From that study: Related mother-child pairs shared marginally more repertoire than unrelated pairs, though not significantly. At a sensitivity of around 100 clones per million clonotypes, no persistent microchimeric T cell clones appeared.

The rearrangement links TRBV10-3 to TRBJ2-3; 12 positions agree with TRBD2. This sequence was found in a boy aged 10-17 years in good health. Source material: blood. Here the CDR3 reads CATSGRALLTDTQYF. The CDR3 nucleotides are TGTGCCACTAGCGGGAGGGCCCTCCTAACAGATACGCAGTATTTT.